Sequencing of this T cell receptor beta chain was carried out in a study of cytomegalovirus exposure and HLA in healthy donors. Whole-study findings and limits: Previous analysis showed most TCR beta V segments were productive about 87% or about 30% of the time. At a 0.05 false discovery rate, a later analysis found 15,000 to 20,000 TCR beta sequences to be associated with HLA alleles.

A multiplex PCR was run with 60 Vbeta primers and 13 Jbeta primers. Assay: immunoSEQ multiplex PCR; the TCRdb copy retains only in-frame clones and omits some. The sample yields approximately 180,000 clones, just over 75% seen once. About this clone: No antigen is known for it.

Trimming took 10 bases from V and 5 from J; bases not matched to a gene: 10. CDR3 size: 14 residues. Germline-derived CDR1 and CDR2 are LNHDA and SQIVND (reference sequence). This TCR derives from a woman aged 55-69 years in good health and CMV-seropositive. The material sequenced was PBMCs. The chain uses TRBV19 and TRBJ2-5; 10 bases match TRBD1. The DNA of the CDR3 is TGTGCCACCTCAGACAGGGGGCATTCGGAGACCCAGTACTTC. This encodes CATSDRGHSETQYF.